The 32 T cell receptor beta chains below come from one sample, sequenced in a study of T cells in Graves' hyperthyroidism and ophthalmopathy. From RNA transcripts, TCR beta CDR3 regions were amplified. A set of HTBI primers served as the primers for a first-round RT-PCR of the TCR CDR3. In TCRdb, the multiplex PCR reads were re-called with MiXCR into one record per CDR3 protein. The repertoire has about 350,000 distinct CDR3 sequences, 15% to 20% of them found once; the top ten carry around 15%. Sequenced sample: blood. All receptors come from a woman aged 40 to 49 with Graves' ophthalmopathy.

This clonotype was detected many times. The V call is TRBV18, the J call TRBJ2-7, with D perhaps matching TRBD2 (6 bases). The CDR3 runs 13 residues. The germline V gene has CDR1 KGHSH and CDR2 LQKENI. The ends were cut back, 7 bases at V and 6 bases at J, with 16 bases in the middle. CDR3: CASYSGQGGEQYF. The CDR3, as DNA: TGTGCCAGCTACAGTGGCCAGGGAGGCGAGCAGTACTTC.

In its sample, this clonotype was seen many times. This chain links TRBV12-3 or TRBV12-4 with TRBJ1-1, with D unclear. The V end was cut by 2 bases, the J end by 3 bases, with 7 bases between. This CDR3 is 13 amino acids long. The CDR3, as DNA: TGTGCCAGCAGTTTATCAACCTACACTGAAGCTTTCTTT. Translating it yields CASSLSTYTEAFF.

V usage is TRBV6-1 and J usage is TRBJ2-7, with TRBD2 matching over 9 bases. The CDR3 is made up of 11 amino acids. Germline-derived CDR1 and CDR2 are MNHNS and SASEGT. CDR3 loop: CVTSGSYEQYF. For the CDR3, the DNA is TGTGTGACTAGCGGATCCTACGAGCAGTACTTC.

This clonotype has a count of ten or more. The chain carries TRBV20-1 and TRBJ1-1; 8 bases line up with TRBD1. V lost 1 base, J lost 3 bases, and 4 bases stayed unmatched. The CDR3 loop spans 14 amino acids. In germline, CDR1 is DFQATT, CDR2 SNEGSKA (reference sequence). The CDR3 spells CSARGDRGDTEAFF. CDR3 DNA sequence: TGCAGTGCTAGAGGCGACAGGGGCGACACTGAAGCTTTCTTT.

This clonotype was recorded at least ten times. The chain uses TRBV7-8 and TRBJ2-5, with 7 bases aligning to TRBD2. Germline V gives CDR1 SGHVS, CDR2 FQNEAQ. J gave up 8 bases and V 3 bases, and 12 bases lay outside the gene matches. The CDR3 contains 15 residues. The CDR3 loop is CASSLREGPKVTQYF. The CDR3 DNA sequence: TGTGCCAGCAGCTTGAGGGAGGGCCCGAAAGTCACCCAGTACTTC.

The J gene is TRBJ1-1, the V gene TRBV6-5; D possibly corresponds to TRBD1 (5 bases). Looked up from germline, CDR1 is MNHEY and CDR2 is SVGAGI. The CDR3 totals 16 residues. V was shortened by 0 bases and J by 7 bases, with 18 bases between the two germline ends. The chain's CDR3 is CASSYSRGELRFEAFF. CDR3 coding DNA: TGTGCCAGCAGTTACTCGCGGGGCGAGCTGAGGTTTGAAGCTTTCTTT.

This clonotype occurred many times. The gene calls are TRBV19 and TRBJ2-2, with 7 bases lining up with TRBD1. Trimming removed 4 bases from V and 5 bases from J; junction bases left unmatched: 4. The CDR3 runs 14 residues. Germline V lookup: CDR1 LNHDA, CDR2 SQIVND (reference sequence). DNA for the CDR3: TGTGCCAGTAGTACCCGACAGGGAACCGGGGAGCTGTTTTTT. Its translation is CASSTRQGTGELFF.

This clonotype was observed many times. The gene calls are TRBV19 and TRBJ1-2; TRBD1 agrees at 9 bases. Germline-derived CDR1 and CDR2 are LNHDA and SQIVND (reference sequence). This CDR3 contains 15 residues. With V trimmed by 6 bases and J by 7 bases, 12 bases remained unmatched. CDR3 nucleotide sequence: TGTGCCAGTAGAAAAGGACAGGGGCGCGAGTCTGGCTACACCTTC. Its protein is CASRKGQGRESGYTF.

In its sample, this clonotype was seen many times. The J gene is TRBJ2-2, the V gene TRBV5-1; D remains ambiguous. The length of the CDR3 is 13 residues. Per the germline V gene, CDR1 is SGHRS and CDR2 is YFSETQ. Trimming took 4 bases from V and 5 from J, leaving 9 bases between them. The CDR3 region is CASSRAWTGELFF. CDR3 nucleotides: TGCGCCAGCAGCCGTGCGTGGACCGGGGAGCTGTTTTTT.

The sample holds many counts of this clonotype. J is TRBJ2-5 and V is TRBV24-1; 7 nucleotides agree with TRBD2. V shed 9 bases and J 3 bases; nucleotides not matched to a gene: 3. The CDR3 consists of 12 residues. The germline gives CDR1 KGHDR, CDR2 SFDVKD. This CDR3 is CATAGEEETQYF. The CDR3 DNA follows: TGTGCCACCGCGGGGGAGGAAGAGACCCAGTACTTC.

The V call is TRBV6-2 or TRBV6-3, the J call TRBJ1-5; TRBD1 aligns across 7 bases. V shed 5 bases, J shed 1 base, and the junction held 5 bases outside the gene matches. Germline V gene sequence: CDR1 MNHEY, CDR2 SVGEGT. The CDR3 totals 15 residues. CDR3 in amino acids: CASSQLTGSNQPQHF. Here the CDR3 DNA reads TGTGCCAGCAGTCAACTGACAGGGAGCAATCAGCCCCAGCATTTT.

This clonotype was observed many times. V gene TRBV11-2 combines with J gene TRBJ2-1; TRBD1 matches 9 bases. Looked up from germline, CDR1 is SGHAT and CDR2 is FQNNGV. The length of the CDR3 is 15 residues. Germline trimming cut 0 bases from V and 8 bases from J; bases unmatched to any gene: 5. The CDR3 loop is CASSLEGTGLHEQFF. CDR3 sequence (DNA): TGTGCCAGCAGCTTAGAAGGGACAGGGTTGCATGAGCAGTTCTTC. The whole variable domain, remainder taken from reference TRBV11-2 and TRBJ2-1, is EAGVAQSPRYKIIEKRQSVAFWCNPISGHATLYWYQQILGQGPKLLIQFQNNGVVDDSQLPKDRFSAERLKGVDSTLKIQPAKLEDSAVYLCASSLEGTGLHEQFFGPGTRLTVL.

In this sample, this clonotype turned up many times. This chain links TRBV30 with TRBJ1-3, with 7 bases that match TRBD1. Germline-derived CDR1 and CDR2 are GTSNPN and SVGIG (reference sequence). The CDR3 is made up of 15 amino acids. The junction had 8 bases not matched to a gene; V was cut back by 2 bases and J by 4 bases. CDR3 loop: CAWSYRTGVGNTIYF. The CDR3 bases are TGTGCCTGGAGTTACAGAACAGGGGTCGGAAACACCATATATTTT.

This clonotype was detected many times. This chain joins TRBV28 and TRBJ1-3; a possible D gene is TRBD1 (5 bases). CDR1 is MDHEN and CDR2 is SYDVKM in the germline V gene. V was trimmed by 3 bases and J by 7 bases, leaving 13 bases between them. This CDR3 region has 14 residues. This chain's CDR3 is CASSFLSRANTIYF. The CDR3 DNA reads TGTGCCAGCAGTTTCCTGAGCAGGGCTAACACCATATATTTT. The entire variable domain, with the rest obtained from reference TRBV28 and TRBJ1-3, is as follows: DVKVTQSSRYLVKRTGEKVFLECVQDMDHENMFWYRQDPGLGLRLIYFSYDVKMKEKGDIPEGYSVSREKKERFSLILESASTNQTSMYLCASSFLSRANTIYFGEGSWLTVV.

At least ten counts were recorded for this clonotype. The chain is built from TRBV29-1 and TRBJ2-2; D not resolved. V lost 4 bases and J 4 bases, leaving 13 bases between the germline ends. This CDR3 spans 14 amino acids. Germline-derived CDR1 and CDR2 are SQVTM and ANQGSEA. CDR3 sequence: CSVAFTLATGELFF. The CDR3 DNA is TGCAGCGTTGCTTTTACTCTCGCCACCGGGGAGCTGTTTTTT.

The sample holds many counts of this clonotype. The chain links TRBV15 to TRBJ1-2, with TRBD1 identical over 9 bases. Germline V gene data show CDR1 as LNHNV and CDR2 as YYDKDF (reference sequence). Trimming removed 8 bases from V and 4 bases from J; junction bases left unmatched: 11. The CDR3 spans 15 residues. The CDR3 reads CATEDRGRLSYGYTF. The CDR3 DNA reads as TGTGCCACCGAGGACAGGGGCCGCCTCTCCTATGGCTACACCTTC.

This clonotype was detected many times. The chain carries TRBV5-1 and TRBJ2-7; no reliable D call. CDR1 is SGHRS and CDR2 is YFSETQ in the germline V gene. The CDR3 has 14 residues. V gave up 0 bases and J gave up 1 base, with 8 bases separating them. In DNA form, the CDR3 reads TGCGCCAGCAGCTTGGAGCAGGCATCCTACGAGCAGTACTTC. It specifies CASSLEQASYEQYF. Filled out from reference TRBV5-1 and TRBJ2-7, the complete variable domain reads KAGVTQTPRYLIKTRGQQVTLSCSPISGHRSVSWYQQTPGQGLQFLFEYFSETQRNKGNFPGRFSGRQFSNSRSEMNVSTLELGDSALYLCASSLEQASYEQYFGPGTRLTVT.

The table lists this clonotype with many counts. The chain links TRBV4-1 to TRBJ2-7; 7 bases align to TRBD1. V shed 0 bases and J 3 bases; nucleotides not matched to a gene: 8. Germline loops: CDR1 MGHRA, CDR2 YSYEKL. The CDR3 covers 16 residues. Written as DNA, the CDR3 is TGCGCCAGCAGCCAAGACGAGGGGGCGCGAAGCTACGAGCAGTACTTC. This codes for CASSQDEGARSYEQYF.

This clonotype was counted ten times or more. The rearrangement links TRBV19 to TRBJ1-1; D unresolved. The germline V gene encodes CDR1 LNHDA and CDR2 SQIVND (reference sequence). CDR3 length: 13 residues. Deletions cut 5 bases from V and 1 base from J, with 8 bases between. The CDR3 sequence: CASSPRWNTEAFF. CDR3 in DNA: TGTGCCAGTAGTCCCAGGTGGAACACTGAAGCTTTCTTT.

The rearrangement joins TRBV24-1 to TRBJ1-5, with TRBD1 as a possible D gene (5 bases). Per the germline V gene, CDR1 is KGHDR and CDR2 is SFDVKD. This CDR3 has 14 residues. Trimming shortened V by 2 bases and J by 7 bases, and 11 bases separated the two germline ends. CDR3 nucleotides: TGTGCCACCAGTGATTCGGGGGAGGCCCAGCCCCAGCATTTT. Amino acid sequence: CATSDSGEAQPQHF.

As for this clonotype: This may stem from a read error, because a much larger clone lies one nucleotide away. Given the absence of the conserved phenylalanine or tryptophan at the CDR3 end, a read error is likely. This sequence joins TRBV7-8 and TRBJ2-2, with D perhaps TRBD2 (6 bases). Germline V gene data show CDR1 as SGHVS and CDR2 as FQNEAQ. Between the trimmed V and J ends, which lost 4 bases and 3 bases, there was a span of 12 bases. This CDR3 is built from 15 residues. The CDR3 spells CASSSYGRHTGELFV. CDR3 nucleotides: TGTGCCAGCAGCTCTTACGGGAGACACACCGGGGAGCTGTTTGTT.

This clonotype was observed at least ten times. V and J are TRBV20-1 and TRBJ2-5, with D possibly being TRBD1 (6 bases). The CDR3 is made up of 12 amino acids. CDR1 is DFQATT, CDR2 SNEGSKA, per germline (reference sequence). Deletions cut 6 bases from V and 4 bases from J, with 12 bases between. CDR3 nucleotides: TGCAGTGCAAAGGGGGTTGGAGAGACCCAGTACTTC. It codes for CSAKGVGETQYF.

The chain employs TRBV5-1 and TRBJ2-7; tentative D call: TRBD1 (6 bases). Trimming took 0 bases from V and 2 from J, leaving 9 bases between them. The CDR3 spans 14 residues. The V gene's germline CDR1 is SGHRS and CDR2 YFSETQ. Written as DNA, the CDR3 is TGCGCCAGCAGCTTGGCAGGGGACGCCTACGAGCAGTACTTC. Its translation: CASSLAGDAYEQYF.

This clonotype showed up many times. V usage is TRBV20-1 and J usage is TRBJ2-7; TRBD1 agrees at 9 bases. This CDR3 comprises 13 residues. Germline V gives CDR1 DFQATT, CDR2 SNEGSKA (reference sequence). The V and J ends lost 3 bases and 6 bases, in that order; junction bases with no gene match: 6. This CDR3 is CSASRDRAGEQYF. In DNA form, the CDR3 reads TGCAGTGCTAGTCGGGACAGGGCGGGCGAGCAGTACTTC.

The chain combines TRBV28 with TRBJ2-7; 8 positions match TRBD1. The CDR3 is made up of 14 amino acids. Germline lookup yields CDR1 MDHEN and CDR2 SYDVKM. J was trimmed by 2 bases and V by 6 bases; bases with no gene match: 6. CDR3 in amino acids: CASRRTGTPYEQYF. In DNA, the CDR3 is TGTGCCAGCAGAAGGACAGGGACCCCCTACGAGCAGTACTTC.

This clonotype was counted many times. J is TRBJ2-7 and V is TRBV28; D may correspond to TRBD1 or TRBD2 (6 bases each). Germline V gene sequence: CDR1 MDHEN, CDR2 SYDVKM. The CDR3 contains 15 residues. Trimming took off 3 bases at V and 1 base at J, with 13 bases between the two ends. For the CDR3, the DNA is TGTGCCAGCAGTTTGGGGGGCCGCCCTTCCTACGAGCAGTACTTC. This sequence encodes CASSLGGRPSYEQYF.

Many counts were recorded for this clonotype. This rearrangement joins TRBV28 to TRBJ2-5; TRBD2 matches at 13 bases. Germline V CDR1 and CDR2: MDHEN, SYDVKM. Germline trimming cut 5 bases from V and 5 bases from J; bases unmatched to any gene: 2. There are 14 residues in the CDR3. Here the CDR3 reads CASSRLAGGETQYF. The CDR3 DNA reads TGTGCCAGCAGTCGACTAGCGGGAGGCGAGACCCAGTACTTC.

This clonotype has a count of ten or more. V usage is TRBV15 and J usage is TRBJ2-7; TRBD2 is a possible D gene (7 bases). The V gene lost 0 bases and the J gene lost 4 bases, with 10 bases spanning the gap. Germline loops: CDR1 LNHNV, CDR2 YYDKDF (reference sequence). The CDR3 covers 14 residues. CDR3 region: CATSRDRGGYEQYF. The CDR3 DNA follows: TGTGCCACCAGCAGAGATAGGGGGGGTTACGAGCAGTACTTC.

Ten or more counts support this clonotype. The chain is built from TRBV6-1 and TRBJ2-7; a weak D match, TRBD2 (6 bases). Per germline, CDR1 MNHNS and CDR2 SASEGT. The CDR3 has 15 residues. The V gene lost 6 bases and the J gene lost 0 bases, with 15 bases spanning the gap. The CDR3 spells CASRPSPGLSYEQYF. CDR3 bases: TGTGCCAGCAGACCATCGCCGGGACTCTCCTACGAGCAGTACTTC.

This clonotype was counted between two and nine times. A single base separates this from a much larger clone, so it may be a read error. V usage is TRBV24-1 and J usage is TRBJ2-7; D not resolved. CDR1 is KGHDR and CDR2 is SFDVKD in the germline V gene. The CDR3 runs to 13 residues. In DNA, the CDR3 is TGTGCCGCCAGTGATTTGCGGTCCGGGGAGCAGTACTTC. It yields the protein CAASDLRSGEQYF.

The chain carries TRBV12-3 or TRBV12-4 and TRBJ2-5; 9 bases match TRBD1. This CDR3 is built from 15 residues. The ends lost 5 bases at V and 4 bases at J; junction bases unmatched: 8. Here the CDR3 reads CASSVTGTGPETQYF. CDR3 DNA: TGTGCCAGCAGTGTTACCGGGACAGGGCCAGAGACCCAGTACTTC.

This clonotype was found many times. This chain connects TRBV3-1 to TRBJ2-2; TRBD2 matches 7 bases. The length of the CDR3 is 17 residues. Germline trimming cut 2 bases from V and 1 base from J; bases unmatched to any gene: 7. Per the germline V gene, CDR1 is LGHDT and CDR2 is YNNKEL (reference sequence). In DNA form, the CDR3 reads TGTGCCAGCAGCCAATGGCTCGGCGGGAGGAACACCGGGGAGCTGTTTTTT. Protein: CASSQWLGGRNTGELFF.